The T cell receptor beta chain described here comes from a study of blood T cell repertoires in COVID-19. Across the whole study: Donors in the United States, Italy and Spain gave samples during acute or convalescent COVID-19.

The CDR3 is made up of 15 amino acids. Germline V gene data show CDR1 as MNHEY and CDR2 as SMNVEV (reference sequence). The V segment lost 6 bases and the J segment 0 bases; nucleotides outside the gene matches: 5. In its sample, this clone was seen once. TCRdb keeps only in-frame clones here, not all; method: immunoSEQ multiplex PCR. The data contain about 82,000 clones, around 80% of them seen just once; the ten biggest clones take up more than 35%. This clonotype was obtained from a man aged 60 to 69 with COVID-19, enrolled during active disease. Sequences were obtained from peripheral blood. The chain employs TRBV27 and TRBJ2-1, with 7 positions matching TRBD1. The CDR3 bases are TGTGCCAGCAGGCTCGGGACAGTCTCCTACAATGAGCAGTTCTTC. This translates into CASRLGTVSYNEQFF.